The next 18 T cell receptor beta chains were all read from a single sample in a study of T cell clonality in common variable immunodeficiency. The method was immunoSEQ multiplex PCR; TCRdb's version includes in-frame clones alone and lacks a portion of them. Captured here are approximately 56,000 clones, none seen once; the top ten comprise 2% to 2.5%. The source material was peripheral blood mononuclear cells. These receptor sequences come from a person aged 18 to 75 in good health.

This clone was counted ten times or more. The sequenced fragment ends 3 residues before the CDR3 boundary, so the rest is inferred from the germline J gene. This sequence joins TRBV7-3 and TRBJ2-1, with D tentatively TRBD1 or TRBD2 (5 bases each). This CDR3 has 13 residues. V was pared by 2 bases and J by 9 bases, with 11 bases between. CDR1 and CDR2 from the germline V gene are SGHTA and FQGTGA. Incomplete CDR3 DNA: TGTGCCAGCAGCTTACTGGCAGGGAGTGAG. Its translation is CASSLLAGSE. From start to end, the CDR3 is CASSLLAGSEQFF.

This clone was counted at least ten times. The read falls 3 residues short of the CDR3 end, and the missing part is taken from the germline J gene. V gene TRBV14 combines with J gene TRBJ1-2; possible D gene TRBD1, 6 bases. Germline loops: CDR1 SGHDN, CDR2 FVKESK. The length of the CDR3 is 14 residues. CDR3 loop: CASSLGQFYGGYTF. The sequenced part of the CDR3 DNA is TGTGCCAGCAGCCTAGGACAGTTCTATGGCGGC.

The table lists this clone with many counts. The sequence runs out 3 residues before the end of the CDR3; the remainder is reconstructed from the germline J gene. This chain joins TRBV30 and TRBJ1-6; the D is unclear. The V gene's germline CDR1 is GTSNPN and CDR2 SVGIG (reference sequence). V lost 3 bases to trimming and J lost 9 bases, with 12 bases between them. The CDR3 loop spans 13 amino acids. The CDR3 spells CAWSVYPLSPLHF. The DNA read from the CDR3 is TGTGCCTGGAGCGTGTACCCACTTTCACCC. The variable domain in full, completed from reference TRBV30 and TRBJ1-6, reads SQTIHQWPATLVQPVGSPLSLECTVEGTSNPNLYWYRQAAGRGLQLLFYSVGIGQISSEVPQNLSASRPQDRQFILSSKKLLLSDSGFYLCAWSVYPLSPLHFGNGTRLTVT.

As for this clone: The read falls 3 residues short of the CDR3 end, and the missing part is taken from the germline J gene. The chain uses TRBV2 and TRBJ1-2, with D possibly being TRBD1 (6 bases). CDR1 is SNHLY, CDR2 FYNNEI, per germline. The CDR3 has 12 residues. The CDR3: CASSEGGLGYTF. The CDR3 bases that were read are TGTGCCAGCAGTGAAGGGGGGCTCGGC.

CDR3 DNA, as far as it was read: TGTGCCAGCAGCGCGACTAGCGGGGGGGCAGATACG. Protein: CASSATSGGADT. The full CDR3 protein is CASSATSGGADTQYF. The chain links TRBV6-4 to TRBJ2-3; 14 bases match TRBD2. The read comes to an end 3 residues before the CDR3 does, leaving the germline J gene to fill in the end. V was pared by 6 bases and J by 4 bases, with 3 bases of the junction left unmatched. This CDR3 has 15 residues. Germline CDR1 and CDR2: MRHNA and SNTAGT.

The table lists this clone with many counts. The read terminates 3 residues ahead of where the CDR3 ends, so the germline J gene completes it. This chain connects TRBV4-1 to TRBJ2-7, with D perhaps TRBD2 (5 bases). V was cut by 4 bases and J by 0 bases, with 13 bases left in between. CDR3 length: 15 amino acids. Germline loops: CDR1 MGHRA, CDR2 YSYEKL. The CDR3 region is CASSLTGSSSYEQYF. Incomplete CDR3 DNA: TGCGCCAGCAGCCTAACGGGGTCTTCCTCCTACGAG.

This clone was observed at least ten times. The sequence runs out 3 residues before the end of the CDR3; the remainder is reconstructed from the germline J gene. The V gene is TRBV4-1, the J gene TRBJ2-3, with 12 bases identical to TRBD2. Germline lookup yields CDR1 MGHRA and CDR2 YSYEKL. CDR3 length: 17 amino acids. V shed 0 bases and J 7 bases; nucleotides not matched to a gene: 8. The CDR3 here is CASSQDKASGGAHTQYF. CDR3 bases read: TGCGCCAGCAGCCAAGATAAGGCTAGCGGGGGGGCCCATACG.

In its sample, this clone was seen many times. Coverage ceases 3 residues before the CDR3 finishes, and the germline J gene fills in the end. The chain carries TRBV19 and TRBJ2-7; TRBD2 aligns across 12 bases. The CDR3 extends over 16 amino acids. V trimming: 3 bases; J trimming: 5 bases; junction bases outside the gene matches: 8. The germline CDR1 and CDR2 sequences are LNHDA and SQIVND (reference sequence). The CDR3 loop is CASSISLAGGPNEQYF. Partial CDR3 DNA: TGTGCCAGTAGTATCTCCCTAGCGGGAGGGCCGAACGAG.

This clone was observed many times. Coverage ceases 3 residues before the CDR3 finishes, and the germline J gene fills in the end. The chain links TRBV5-5 to TRBJ2-6, with a tentative D call TRBD2 (6 bases). The CDR3 length is 13 residues. Germline CDR1 is SGHKS and CDR2 is YYEKEE (reference sequence). V was pared by 10 bases and J by 4 bases, with 12 bases between. The CDR3 spells CADGGVGANVLTF. The sequenced CDR3 bases are TGTGCCGACGGAGGGGTCGGGGCCAACGTC.

This clone was detected many times. The read ends 3 residues shy of where the CDR3 ends; the end is completed using the germline J gene. The gene calls are TRBV5-1 and TRBJ1-6; possible D gene TRBD1, 5 bases. Trimming took 3 bases from V and 7 from J, leaving 14 bases between them. The CDR3 runs to 15 residues. Germline lookup yields CDR1 SGHRS and CDR2 YFSETQ. CDR3 DNA, as far as it was read: TGCGCCAGCAGCTCGCAGGGTTCGGGCAATTCACCC. Amino acids: CASSSQGSGNSP. Given in full, the CDR3 is CASSSQGSGNSPLHF. The full variable domain, its missing parts supplied by reference TRBV5-1 and TRBJ1-6, is KAGVTQTPRYLIKTRGQQVTLSCSPISGHRSVSWYQQTPGQGLQFLFEYFSETQRNKGNFPGRFSGRQFSNSRSEMNVSTLELGDSALYLCASSSQGSGNSPLHFGNGTRLTVT.

This clone has a count of ten or more. The CDR3 is cut off 3 residues early in the read; its end comes from the germline J gene. The chain couples TRBV9 to TRBJ2-7, with D possibly TRBD2 on 6 matching bases. V lost 2 bases to trimming and J lost 2 bases, with 8 bases between them. The germline gives CDR1 SGDLS, CDR2 YYNGEE. The CDR3 has 13 amino acids. The CDR3 DNA, read in part, is TGTGCCAGCAGCGTGGGGGGAACCTACGAG. It specifies CASSVGGTYE. Given in full, the CDR3 is CASSVGGTYEQYF.

Concerning this clone itself: The observed sequence ends 3 residues before the CDR3 terminus, with the missing tail filled in from the germline J gene. The V call is TRBV7-9, the J call TRBJ1-1, with unresolved D. This CDR3 region has 12 residues. CDR1 is SEHNR, CDR2 FQNEAQ, per germline (reference sequence). The V gene lost 7 bases and the J gene lost 7 bases, with 13 bases spanning the gap. The CDR3 bases that were read are TGTGCCAGCACCCCCCCCAGGCGTGAA. Amino acid sequence: CASTPPRRE. The CDR3 as a whole reads CASTPPRREAFF.

Many counts were recorded for this clone. The covered CDR3 bases are TGTGCCAGCAGCCACCCACAGGGAGGGCCAGATACG. Translation gives CASSHPQGGPDT. The complete CDR3 protein is CASSHPQGGPDTQYF. The chain combines TRBV16 with TRBJ2-3, with a tentative D call TRBD2 (7 bases). The observed sequence ends 3 residues before the CDR3 terminus, with the missing tail filled in from the germline J gene. V lost 3 bases and J lost 4, with 14 bases in between. Germline values: CDR1 KGHSY, CDR2 FQNENV. CDR3 size: 15 residues.

Regarding this clone: The missing CDR3 end, 3 residues past where the read stops, is filled in from the germline J gene. V and J are TRBV10-2 and TRBJ1-5; D is possibly TRBD1 (5 bases). CDR1 WSHSY and CDR2 SAAADI come from the germline V gene. Trimming shortened V by 10 bases and J by 4 bases, and 14 bases separated the two germline ends. The CDR3 has 13 amino acids. This CDR3 is CAISRERNQPQHF. The covered CDR3 bases are TGCGCCATCTCCAGGGAAAGGAATCAGCCC.

As regards this clone: The read falls 3 residues short of the CDR3 end, and the missing part is taken from the germline J gene. The gene calls are TRBV20-1 and TRBJ1-2, with D maybe TRBD1 (5 bases). V was clipped by 3 bases and J by 1 base, with 12 bases between them. This CDR3 is built from 14 residues. Germline-derived CDR1 and CDR2 are DFQATT and SNEGSKA (reference sequence). The CDR3 DNA, read in part, is TGCAGTGCTAGTTCCTTCCAGGGTAACTATGGC. As protein: CSASSFQGNYG. The complete CDR3 protein is CSASSFQGNYGYTF.

This clone came up many times. The DNA ends 3 residues before the CDR3 does, and the rest of the CDR3 is filled in from the germline J gene. The chain recombines TRBV5-1 with TRBJ1-2, with a tentative D call TRBD1 (6 bases). V lost 4 bases and J 2 bases, leaving 12 bases between the germline ends. Germline V gene data show CDR1 as SGHRS and CDR2 as YFSETQ. The CDR3 has 14 amino acids. Partial CDR3 DNA: TGCGCCAGCAGCCAGGGACAAGGGAACTATGGC. Its translation is CASSQGQGNYG. The CDR3 reads in full as CASSQGQGNYGYTF.

This clone was recorded at least ten times. With the read ending 3 residues before the CDR3 end, the germline J gene is used to fill in that end. This chain links TRBV20-1 with TRBJ2-2; D might be TRBD1 (5 bases). The CDR3 runs to 16 residues. Germline CDR1 is DFQATT and CDR2 is SNEGSKA (reference sequence). Trimming removed 1 base from V and 4 bases from J, with 16 bases in between. The DNA read from the CDR3 is TGCAGTGCTAGAGGCGCCCAGGGTTGGCTCACCGGGGAG. This gives the protein CSARGAQGWLTGE. The whole CDR3 reads CSARGAQGWLTGELFF.

This clone was counted at least ten times. The DNA read from the CDR3 is TGTGCCAGCAGCGTAACCCCTAGCTCCGAGACC. It yields the protein CASSVTPSSET. The full CDR3 sequence reads CASSVTPSSETQYF. The chain employs TRBV7-6 and TRBJ2-5; D may be TRBD2 (5 bases). From the germline J gene comes the end of the CDR3, since the read stops 3 residues before it. V was trimmed by 5 bases and J by 5 bases, leaving 15 bases between them. CDR1 and CDR2 from the germline V gene are SGHVS and FNYEAQ. The CDR3 contains 14 residues.